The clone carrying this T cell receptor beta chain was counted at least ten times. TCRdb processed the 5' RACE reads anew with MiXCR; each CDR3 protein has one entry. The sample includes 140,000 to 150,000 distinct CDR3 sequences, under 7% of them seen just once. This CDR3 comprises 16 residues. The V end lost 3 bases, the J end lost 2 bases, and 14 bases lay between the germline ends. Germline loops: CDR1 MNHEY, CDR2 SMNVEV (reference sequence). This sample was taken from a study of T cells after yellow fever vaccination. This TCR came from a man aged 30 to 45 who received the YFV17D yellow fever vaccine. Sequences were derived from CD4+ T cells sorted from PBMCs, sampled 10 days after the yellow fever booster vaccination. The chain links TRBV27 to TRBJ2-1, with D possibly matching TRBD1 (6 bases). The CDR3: CASSFGRGPTYNEQFF. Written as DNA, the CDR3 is TGTGCCAGCAGTTTCGGCAGGGGCCCCACCTACAATGAGCAGTTCTTC.